The 27 T cell receptor beta chains given below trace back to one sample, sequenced in a study of a mutant IDH1 vaccine in newly diagnosed glioma. No cognate antigen is known for these TCRs. Regarding time point: week 11, during vaccination. All doses held 300 ug of mutant IDH1 20-mer peptide, with topical imiquimod. Some clones are missing from TCRdb's copy, which holds only in-frame ones; the method was immunoSEQ multiplex PCR. Of 50,000 to 65,000 clones detected, about four fifths appear once; the ten largest clones hold about 9.4%. The specimen comprised PBMCs, sampled from a glioma patient whose treatment included an IDH1 peptide vaccine. These receptors came from a woman in her forties or fifties with glioma.

V and J are TRBV6-1 and TRBJ1-2; 7 bases map to TRBD1. Trimming took 6 bases from V and 5 from J; bases not matched to a gene: 0. The CDR3 length is 11 residues. CDR1 MNHNS and CDR2 SASEGT come from the germline V gene. The DNA of the CDR3 is TGTGCCAGCAGGACAGGGTATGGCTACACCTTC. It encodes CASRTGYGYTF.

The table lists this clone with a count of one. The rearrangement links TRBV6-5 to TRBJ2-7, with unresolved D. Between the trimmed V and J ends, which lost 5 bases and 7 bases, there was a span of 12 bases. CDR3 length equals 12 residues. Germline CDR1 reads MNHEY; CDR2 reads SVGAGI. Here the CDR3 DNA reads TGTGCCAGCAGTAGCGACCTATGGGAGCAGTACTTC. Amino acid sequence: CASSSDLWEQYF.

The CDR3 nucleotides read TGTGCCAGCAGCCAGGACAGGGCCAGTGAAGGCTACACCTTC. Translating gives CASSQDRASEGYTF. This rearrangement joins TRBV2 to TRBJ1-2; TRBD1 aligns across 8 bases. The CDR3 spans 14 residues. CDR1 and CDR2 (germline): SNHLY, FYNNEI. Losses at the gene ends were 6 bases for V and 8 bases for J; bases not matched to a gene: 11.

This rearrangement joins TRBV18 to TRBJ2-5; D gene uncertain. The CDR3 has 12 residues. CDR1 and CDR2 from the germline V gene are KGHSH and LQKENI. V was clipped by 6 bases and J by 1 base, with 6 bases between them. The CDR3 region is CASSRLQETQYF. The CDR3 DNA reads as TGTGCCAGCTCCCGCCTCCAAGAGACCCAGTACTTC.

The V and J genes are TRBV5-1 and TRBJ2-3; 7 nucleotides agree with TRBD1. Germline V CDR1 and CDR2: SGHRS, YFSETQ. With 2 bases clipped from V and 2 bases from J, the junction kept 14 bases outside the gene matches. This CDR3 has 18 amino acids. The CDR3 loop is CASSFVGKDRAATDTQYF. In DNA form, the CDR3 reads TGCGCCAGCAGCTTTGTGGGGAAAGACAGGGCAGCCACAGATACGCAGTATTTT.

This chain uses TRBV5-1 with TRBJ2-1; weak D call: TRBD2 (5 bases). This CDR3 has 15 amino acids. Germline V gene data show CDR1 as SGHRS and CDR2 as YFSETQ. V was shortened by 1 base and J by 5 bases, with 13 bases between the two germline ends. DNA for the CDR3: TGCGCCAGCAGCTTGAGAGGGCAGGTTCACAATGAGCAGTTCTTC. This codes for CASSLRGQVHNEQFF.

The V and J genes are TRBV18 and TRBJ1-5, with 9 positions matching TRBD1. The CDR3 length is 14 residues. CDR1 is KGHSH, CDR2 LQKENI, per germline. V was clipped by 6 bases and J by 11 bases; unmatched bases: 11. This CDR3 reads CASSLGQGFMAQHF. The CDR3 DNA reads TGTGCCAGCTCCCTGGGACAGGGTTTCATGGCCCAGCATTTT.

This clone was seen just once. The rearrangement joins TRBV7-8 to TRBJ1-1; D gene uncertain. Germline CDR1 is SGHVS and CDR2 is FQNEAQ. The CDR3 spans 13 residues. The V end was cut by 2 bases, the J end by 0 bases, with 4 bases between. The CDR3: CASSLSLNTEAFF. The CDR3 region has the DNA TGTGCCAGCAGCTTATCCTTGAACACTGAAGCTTTCTTT.

The chain is built from TRBV18 and TRBJ2-7; no clear D gene. The CDR3 is 16 residues long. The germline gives CDR1 KGHSH, CDR2 LQKENI. V was clipped by 4 bases and J by 1 base, with 17 bases between them. Here the CDR3 DNA reads TGTGCCAGCTCACTAGAGACGTTCGGCGGTTCCTACGAGCAGTACTTC. Translated: CASSLETFGGSYEQYF.

The rearrangement links TRBV19 to TRBJ2-7; 12 nucleotides line up with TRBD2. V shed 1 base and J 2 bases; nucleotides not matched to a gene: 9. The CDR3 covers 18 residues. The germline gives CDR1 LNHDA, CDR2 SQIVND (reference sequence). CDR3 sequence reads: CASSIGLAGGHMPYEQYF. CDR3 DNA: TGTGCCAGTAGTATAGGGCTAGCGGGGGGGCATATGCCCTACGAGCAGTACTTC. Full variable domain (outside the CDR3, taken from reference TRBV19 and TRBJ2-7): DGGITQSPKYLFRKEGQNVTLSCEQNLNHDAMYWYRQDPGQGLRLIYYSQIVNDFQKGDIAEGYSVSREKKESFPLTVTSAQKNPTAFYLCASSIGLAGGHMPYEQYFGPGTRLTVT.

V and J are TRBV19 and TRBJ1-5, with D possibly being TRBD1 (5 bases). The CDR3 is made up of 16 amino acids. V was cut by 0 bases and J by 3 bases, with 12 bases left in between. Looked up from germline, CDR1 is LNHDA and CDR2 is SQIVND (reference sequence). Here the CDR3 DNA reads TGTGCCAGTAGTATAGATCGGGGCAGCCACAATCAGCCCCAGCATTTT. Translated: CASSIDRGSHNQPQHF.

The chain recombines TRBV19 with TRBJ1-1; 10 bases agree with TRBD1. Trimming removed 3 bases from V and 6 bases from J; junction bases left unmatched: 1. In germline, CDR1 is LNHDA, CDR2 SQIVND (reference sequence). The CDR3 has 13 amino acids. The CDR3 spells CASSMDRGSEAFF. DNA of the CDR3: TGTGCCAGTAGTATGGACAGGGGGTCTGAAGCTTTCTTT.

This CDR3 reads CASSSQAGDYTEAFF. The CDR3 nucleotides read TGTGCCAGCTCAAGCCAGGCCGGGGATTACACTGAAGCTTTCTTT. This chain links TRBV9 with TRBJ1-1; D unclear. V lost 7 bases to trimming and J lost 3 bases, with 19 bases between them. CDR1 is SGDLS, CDR2 YYNGEE, per germline. The CDR3 runs to 15 residues.

The V gene is TRBV7-3, the J gene TRBJ2-2, with 8 bases identical to TRBD2. Germline V gene sequence: CDR1 SGHTA, CDR2 FQGTGA. V was pared by 3 bases and J by 1 base, with 1 base of the junction left unmatched. The CDR3 is 15 amino acids. The CDR3 DNA reads as TGTGCCAGCAGCTTTACTAGCGGGAACACCGGGGAGCTGTTTTTT. It is translated as CASSFTSGNTGELFF.

This clone occurred a few times. This rearrangement joins TRBV6-4 to TRBJ2-2, with D maybe TRBD2 (5 bases). Germline lookup yields CDR1 MRHNA and CDR2 SNTAGT. The CDR3 loop spans 16 amino acids. With 0 bases removed from V and 7 bases from J, the gap between germline ends came to 15 bases. CDR3 coding DNA: TGTGCCAGCAGTGACTCCGGGGTTAGCGAAATCGGGGAGCTGTTTTTT. Protein: CASSDSGVSEIGELFF.

This chain connects TRBV10-1 to TRBJ1-1, with TRBD1 matching over 10 bases. The germline gives CDR1 WNHNN, CDR2 SYGVQD (reference sequence). The CDR3 is 16 amino acids. V was pared by 5 bases and J by 4 bases, with 10 bases of the junction left unmatched. CDR3 loop: CASSPGDRGSGTEAFF. The CDR3 nucleotides read TGCGCCAGCAGTCCTGGGGACAGGGGTAGTGGCACTGAAGCTTTCTTT.

This clone was counted once. This rearrangement joins TRBV18 to TRBJ2-5; D is perhaps TRBD1 (6 bases). The CDR3 sequence is 14 residues long. With 5 bases removed from V and 0 bases from J, the gap between germline ends came to 10 bases. Germline CDR1 KGHSH, CDR2 LQKENI. CDR3: CASSNQGYQETQYF. In DNA, the CDR3 is TGTGCCAGCTCAAATCAGGGGTACCAAGAGACCCAGTACTTC.

This clone was seen a single time. This sequence joins TRBV30 and TRBJ2-1; perhaps TRBD1 as D (8 bases). This CDR3 comprises 13 residues. The germline CDR1 and CDR2 sequences are GTSNPN and SVGIG (reference sequence). V was pared by 5 bases and J by 9 bases, with 17 bases between. The CDR3 DNA sequence: TGTGCCTGGCGTATTACAGGGGGGGGTGAGCAGTTCTTC. It yields the protein CAWRITGGGEQFF.

This clone was counted only a few times. The J gene is TRBJ1-1, the V gene TRBV29-1, with D unresolved. CDR3 length: 11 residues. Germline V gives CDR1 SQVTM, CDR2 ANQGSEA. Trimming pared 7 bases from V and 0 bases from J, leaving 6 bases between. The CDR3 here is CSADLNTEAFF. The CDR3 region has the DNA TGCAGCGCCGATCTGAACACTGAAGCTTTCTTT.

This clone has just a few counts. The chain couples TRBV4-1 to TRBJ1-1; D call uncertain. The germline gives CDR1 MGHRA, CDR2 YSYEKL. The CDR3 has 15 residues. The V gene lost 0 bases and the J gene lost 0 bases, with 8 bases spanning the gap. The CDR3 sequence: CASSQEHSLNTEAFF. For the CDR3, the DNA is TGCGCCAGCAGCCAAGAGCACTCCCTGAACACTGAAGCTTTCTTT.

Comment on this clone: Distinct nucleotide sequences in the sample also encode this CDR3. This sequence joins TRBV4-1 and TRBJ2-3; a possible D gene is TRBD2 (6 bases). Germline V lookup: CDR1 MGHRA, CDR2 YSYEKL. Between the trimmed V and J ends, which lost 0 bases and 4 bases, there was a span of 11 bases. The CDR3 spans 15 residues. CDR3 loop: CASSQDGGGPDTQYF. In DNA form, the CDR3 reads TGCGCCAGCAGCCAAGACGGGGGAGGCCCAGATACGCAGTATTTT.

There are a few counts of this clone. This chain connects TRBV19 to TRBJ1-1; D is uncertain. This CDR3 is built from 15 residues. CDR1 and CDR2 from the germline V gene are LNHDA and SQIVND (reference sequence). Trimming stripped 7 bases from V and 0 bases from J, with 15 bases between. The CDR3 sequence is CASKAILGMNTEAFF. CDR3 coding DNA: TGTGCCAGTAAGGCGATACTCGGCATGAACACTGAAGCTTTCTTT. Supplemented by reference TRBV19 and TRBJ1-1, the full variable domain reads DGGITQSPKYLFRKEGQNVTLSCEQNLNHDAMYWYRQDPGQGLRLIYYSQIVNDFQKGDIAEGYSVSREKKESFPLTVTSAQKNPTAFYLCASKAILGMNTEAFFGQGTRLTVV.

The CDR3 protein is CASSPLRTGNTIYF. DNA of the CDR3: TGTGCCAGCAGTCCCTTGAGGACTGGAAACACCATATATTTT. The chain joins TRBV11-3 to TRBJ1-3; D remains ambiguous. Between the trimmed V and J ends, which lost 6 bases and 2 bases, there was a span of 11 bases. Germline lookup yields CDR1 SGHNT and CDR2 YENEEA. This CDR3 comprises 14 residues. Supplemented by reference TRBV11-3 and TRBJ1-3, the full variable domain reads EAGVVQSPRYKIIEKKQPVAFWCNPISGHNTLYWYLQNLGQGPELLIRYENEEAVDDSQLPKDRFSAERLKGVDSTLKIQPAELGDSAVYLCASSPLRTGNTIYFGEGSWLTVV.

The V and J genes are TRBV9 and TRBJ1-1, with 7 bases that match TRBD1. Germline assignment: CDR1 SGDLS and CDR2 YYNGEE. CDR3 length: 15 amino acids. V was pared by 4 bases and J by 4 bases, with 10 bases of the junction left unmatched. CDR3 loop: CASSTQQQGPTEAFF. The CDR3 DNA reads as TGTGCCAGCAGCACCCAACAACAGGGGCCCACTGAAGCTTTCTTT.

This clone was recorded only once. The V gene is TRBV12-5, the J gene TRBJ2-5, with TRBD1 matching 7 bases. Trimming at V came to 5 bases and at J to 1 base, leaving 4 bases not matched to a gene. The CDR3 has 14 amino acids. Per germline, CDR1 LGHNT and CDR2 FRNRAP. In DNA, the CDR3 is TGTGCTAGTGGTCCGGGACAGATCCAAGAGACCCAGTACTTC. Residues: CASGPGQIQETQYF. Variable domain in full (rest from reference TRBV12-5 and TRBJ2-5): DARVTQTPRHKVTEMGQEVTMRCQPILGHNTVFWYRQTMMQGLELLAYFRNRAPLDDSGMPKDRFSAEMPDATLATLKIQPSEPRDSAVYFCASGPGQIQETQYFGPGTRLLVL.

Comments on this clone: Other DNA sequences in the sample encode the same CDR3. V usage is TRBV5-1 and J usage is TRBJ1-3; 7 bases agree with TRBD1. CDR1 is SGHRS, CDR2 YFSETQ, per germline. The length of the CDR3 is 14 residues. The junction had 3 bases not matched to a gene; V was cut back by 4 bases and J by 2 bases. The CDR3 DNA reads as TGCGCCAGCAGCCCTACAGGGGCTGGAAACACCATATATTTT. It is translated as CASSPTGAGNTIYF.

Only a few counts were recorded for this clone. The chain uses TRBV18 and TRBJ1-1, with D tentatively TRBD1 (5 bases). The germline V and J ends were trimmed by 3 bases and 7 bases, with 12 bases remaining between them. The CDR3 runs to 13 residues. CDR1 is KGHSH and CDR2 is LQKENI in the germline V gene. CDR3 region: CASSPQGGGEAFF. Written as DNA, the CDR3 is TGTGCCAGCTCACCTCAGGGCGGGGGTGAAGCTTTCTTT.